These T cell receptor beta chains were read from a single sample in a study of cytomegalovirus exposure and HLA in healthy donors. Here immunoSEQ multiplex PCR was the method, and the copy in TCRdb shows in-frame clones only, minus some. The table records some 80,000 clones, roughly 94% of them present only once. Sequenced material: PBMCs. Receptors were obtained from a woman aged 18-29 years in good health and CMV-seronegative. Each CDR3 is given with its conserved first and last residue. The D gene is left open where the match is weak. Size is stated for part of the rows, as once, few or many counts, or as a class when the clone is expanded.

>-|TRBJ2-7|TRBV18|-
TGTGCCAGCTCACCAAAGGGACTCCACTCCTACGAGCAGTACTTC
CASSPKGLHSYEQYF
>TRBD1|TRBJ1-1|TRBV7-2|-
TGTGCCAGCAGCTTATTCGACAGGGTCACTGAAGCTTTCTTT
CASSLFDRVTEAFF
>-|TRBJ1-2|TRBV19|-
TGTGCCAGTACCAAGTACGTTAGACGGGACAACTCGGGGTCGCGTGGCTACACCTTC
CASTKYVRRDNSGSRGYTF
>-|TRBJ2-1|TRBV7-9|-
TGTGCCAGCATATCCCACCTAGGGGGGGGTCTCAATGAGCAGTTCTTC
CASISHLGGGLNEQFF
>-|TRBJ1-1|TRBV15|-
TGTGCCACCAGCCTACAGAGTTTGAACACTGAAGCTTTCTTT
CATSLQSLNTEAFF
>TRBD2|TRBJ2-7|TRBV7-9|-
TGTGCCAGCAGCGTGGGGACTAGCGGGGGCTTATACGAGCAGTACTTC
CASSVGTSGGLYEQYF
>TRBD1|TRBJ2-1|TRBV27|-
TGTGCCAGCAGTCCCCTTACAGGGGGCGAGCAGTTCTTC
CASSPLTGGEQFF
>-|TRBJ1-5|TRBV30|-
TGTGCCTGGAGGGACAAGAGCAATCAGCCCCAGCATTTT
CAWRDKSNQPQHF
>-|TRBJ2-7|TRBV28|-
TGTGCCAGCAGCATCCTAGGAACCGAGCAGTACTTC
CASSILGTEQYF
>TRBD1|TRBJ2-1|TRBV27|-
TGTGCCAGCAGTTCGGGACAGGGGGGAAGGAATGAGCAGTTCTTC
CASSSGQGGRNEQFF
>-|TRBJ2-5|TRBV5-6|-
TGTGCCAGCAGCTTGGTTCAGCAAGAGACCCAGTACTTC
CASSLVQQETQYF
>-|TRBJ2-1|TRBV6-5|-
TGTGCCAGCAGTTACTCTAGTAGCACAGGCAATGAGCAGTTCTTC
CASSYSSSTGNEQFF
>-|TRBJ2-1|TRBV18|-
TGTGCCAGCTCATTACAGGGATACAATGAGCAGTTCTTC
CASSLQGYNEQFF
>-|TRBJ2-2|TRBV4-3|-
TGCGCCAGCAGCCAGTTAGCTGTTGGGTACACCGGGGAGCTGTTTTTT
CASSQLAVGYTGELFF
>-|TRBJ1-1|TRBV7-9|once
TGTGCCAGCAGCGATGACTACACTGAAGCTTTCTTT
CASSDDYTEAFF
>TRBD1|TRBJ1-1|TRBV5-6|-
TGTGCCAGCAGTGGGACAGGGAGATACACTGAAGCTTTCTTT
CASSGTGRYTEAFF
>-|TRBJ2-3|TRBV19|-
TGTGCCAGTAGTATCCCCGGGGTTGGCTCCCCCCAGTATTTT
CASSIPGVGSPQYF
>TRBD1|TRBJ2-3|TRBV6-4|-
TGTGCCAGCAGTGACGGGACAGGGGGCACAGATACGCAGTATTTT
CASSDGTGGTDTQYF
>TRBD1|TRBJ2-5|TRBV6-5|once
TGTGCCAGCAGTTGGGACAGGGGTGGGGAGACCCAGTACTTC
CASSWDRGGETQYF
>-|TRBJ2-2|TRBV4-3|-
TGCGCCAGCAGCCAAGATGGGAGGAGCGGTAACACCGGGGAGCTGTTTTTT
CASSQDGRSGNTGELFF
>-|TRBJ2-5|TRBV13|-
TGTGCCAGCAGCTTAATAGAGGTCGAAGAGACCCAGTACTTC
CASSLIEVEETQYF
>TRBD1|TRBJ2-1|TRBV7-2|-
TGTGCCAGCAGCTTGACAGGGCCAACTGAGCAGTTCTTC
CASSLTGPTEQFF
>-|TRBJ1-5|TRBV7-9|-
TGTGCCAGCAGCTTCGGGGTTCACCCCCAGCATTTT
CASSFGVHPQHF
>-|TRBJ1-3|TRBV6-4|-
TGTGCCAGCAGCGAGCTCCCCGGAGACACCATATATTTT
CASSELPGDTIYF
>TRBD1|TRBJ2-7|TRBV28|once
TGTGCCAGCAGTTCCCCGGGACAGGGGACCCACGAGCAGTACTTC
CASSSPGQGTHEQYF
>TRBD1|TRBJ2-7|TRBV7-2|-
TGTGCCAGCAGCTTGGCTGGGACAGGGAAGCACGAGCAGTACTTC
CASSLAGTGKHEQYF
>-|TRBJ1-2|TRBV5-4|-
TGTGCCAGCAGCAGTCAAACAAACATCAGGAAGTATGGCTACACCTTC
CASSSQTNIRKYGYTF
>-|TRBJ1-2|TRBV5-6|-
TGTGCCAGCAGCTCAGGGGACTATGGCTACACCTTC
CASSSGDYGYTF
>TRBD1|TRBJ2-7|TRBV6-4|-
TGTGCCAGCAGTCTCCAACCGGGACAGGTATACGAGCAGTACTTC
CASSLQPGQVYEQYF
>-|TRBJ2-7|TRBV30|-
TGTGCCTGGAACCGGGGAACTTCATCCTACGAGCAGTACTTC
CAWNRGTSSYEQYF